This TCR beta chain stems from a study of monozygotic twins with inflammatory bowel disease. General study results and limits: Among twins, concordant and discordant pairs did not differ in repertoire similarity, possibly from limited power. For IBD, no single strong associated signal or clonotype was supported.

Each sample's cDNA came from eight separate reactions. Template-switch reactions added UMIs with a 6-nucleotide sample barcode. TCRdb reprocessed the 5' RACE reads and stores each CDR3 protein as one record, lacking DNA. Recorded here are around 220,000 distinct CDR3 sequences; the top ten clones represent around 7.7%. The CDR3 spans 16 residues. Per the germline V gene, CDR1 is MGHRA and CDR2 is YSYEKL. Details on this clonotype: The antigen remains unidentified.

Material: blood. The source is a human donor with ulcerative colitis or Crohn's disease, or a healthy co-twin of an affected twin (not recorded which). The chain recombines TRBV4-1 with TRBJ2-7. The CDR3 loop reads CASSQTDLLWMGEQYF.